The present T cell receptor (beta chain) was sequenced within a study of shared clonotypes between healthy human individuals. It was roughly 200 ng DNA, around 33,000 T cell genomes, that sorted-subset replicate PCRs used. In the original processing: Junction-only sequences without quality scores came from ImmunoSEQ, so filtering differed. This table comes from immunoSEQ multiplex PCR, and its TCRdb copy is limited to in-frame clones, with some not included. That table furnishes V, J and clone size, whereas the DNA furnished D and trimming. Among about 2.1 million clones listed, over 85% were seen once. Germline loops: CDR1 MNHEY, CDR2 SMNVEV (reference sequence). V gave up 5 bases and J gave up 0 bases, with 13 bases separating them. The CDR3 is made up of 15 amino acids. CD8 cells regarded as naive lacked CD45RO, were positively chosen for CCR7, and omitted terminally differentiated effector memory CD45RA+ cells.

The sample taken for sequencing was naive CD8+ T cells from PBMCs. This receptor was taken from a man between 18 and 35 years old in good health. Some clones in this sample may be carry-over from other donors' samples. The chain carries TRBV27 and TRBJ1-1; possibly TRBD1 for D (6 bases). For the CDR3, the DNA is TGTGCCAGCAGTGGGAACAGGGCCATGAACACTGAAGCTTTCTTT. Encoded protein: CASSGNRAMNTEAFF.